A single T cell receptor (beta chain) is shown here with its context. Antigen: not known. CDR3 length: 14 amino acids. The germline V gene encodes CDR1 SSHAT and CDR2 FNYEAQ (reference sequence). Germline trimming cut 5 bases from V and 11 bases from J; bases unmatched to any gene: 13. The primer mix had 60 Vbeta and 13 Jbeta primers. Sequencing was performed with immunoSEQ multiplex PCR; in TCRdb, only in-frame clones are kept and a portion is missing. This sample has about 160,000 clones, with around 80% found just once. This entry is derived from a study of cytomegalovirus exposure and HLA in healthy donors. Study-level points and caveats: Later analysis suggested most CMV-associated TCR beta chains were HLA-restricted.

The sequencing sample was made of PBMCs. This rearrangement joins TRBV7-7 to TRBJ2-5, with 8 bases matching TRBD2. This TCR came from a male donor in good health and CMV-seropositive. The chain's CDR3 is CASSLSAGVREQYF. In DNA form, the CDR3 reads TGTGCCAGCAGCCTCTCAGCGGGAGTGAGAGAGCAGTACTTC. Looking up the rest from reference TRBV7-7 and TRBJ2-5 gives the full variable domain: GAGVSQSPRYKVTKRGQDVTLRCDPISSHATLYWYQQALGQGPEFLTYFNYEAQPDKSGLPSDRFSAERPEGSISTLTIQRTEQRDSAMYRCASSLSAGVREQYFGPGTRLLVL.